This T cell receptor beta chain is drawn from a study of CD8+ T cells in alopecia areata. Extracted RNA was reverse transcribed, and the resulting cDNA served as sequencing template. Assay: immunoSEQ multiplex PCR; the TCRdb copy retains only in-frame clones and omits some. The sample yields 200,000 to 250,000 clones, under 70% seen once. Noted treatment: oral pan-JAK inhibitor, 5-10 mg twice daily. Germline trimming cut 6 bases from V and 3 bases from J; bases unmatched to any gene: 4. CDR3 length equals 14 residues. Germline CDR1 and CDR2: ENHRY and SYGVKD. Comments on this clone: No antigen is known for it.

The study, taken as a whole, reports: Amid tofacitinib therapy, many expanded lesional clones stayed present in scalp and blood. For baseline CD8+ expansion, any link to response stays uncertain with one nonresponder.

This clonotype originated in a human donor with alopecia areata. Sample: CD4+ T cells sorted from blood, taken at week 4, from a patient treated with tofacitinib. The rearrangement links TRBV10-3 to TRBJ2-3, with 9 positions matching TRBD2. The chain's CDR3 is CAIRTSGPTDTQYF. DNA of the CDR3: TGTGCCATCAGGACTAGCGGTCCTACAGATACGCAGTATTTT.